Listed below are T cell receptor beta chains from one sample, sequenced in a study of blood T cell repertoires in COVID-19. The repertoire was sequenced with immunoSEQ multiplex PCR; TCRdb's copy has only in-frame clones and lacks some. The sample records roughly 42,000 clones, under 85% being singletons. Sequences were obtained from peripheral blood. The source of these receptors is a human donor in a cohort sampled during active COVID-19. CDR3s include the opening cysteine and the closing phenylalanine or tryptophan. A D gene is named only where the DNA matches it firmly. Some rows have no size entry. The others give once, few or many, or a class for an expanded clone.

>13|TRBJ1-1|TRBV18|NA|NA
CASSPAGNTEAFF
TGTGCCAGCTCACCGGCAGGGAACACTGAAGCTTTCTTT
>16|TRBJ2-1|TRBV10-2|NA|NA
CASNFPGLSSYNEQFF
TGCGCCAGTAATTTCCCGGGACTCAGCTCCTACAATGAGCAGTTCTTC
>12|TRBJ2-7|TRBV2|once|NA
CASSLAPDEQYF
TGTGCCAGCAGTTTAGCCCCTGACGAGCAGTACTTC
>16|TRBJ2-7|TRBV21-1|few|NA
CASSKASGNPGYEQYF
TGTGCCAGCAGCAAAGCTTCGGGAAACCCCGGCTACGAGCAGTACTTC
>17|TRBJ2-1|TRBV19|NA|TRBD1
CASSIARGRGYYNEQFF
TGTGCCAGTAGTATAGCCCGGGGCAGGGGGTACTACAATGAGCAGTTCTTC
>16|TRBJ2-1|TRBV3-1/TRBV3-2|NA|TRBD2
CASSQERTSGLSEQFF
TGTGCCAGCAGCCAAGAGAGGACTAGCGGGCTAAGTGAGCAGTTCTTC
>11|TRBJ2-7|TRBV12-3/TRBV12-4|NA|TRBD2
CASSLGTRLTF
TGTGCCAGCAGTTTGGGGACTAGGCTCACTTTC
>15|TRBJ1-6|TRBV9|NA|NA
CASRHGSSYNSPLHF
TGTGCCAGCAGGCACGGGAGCTCCTATAATTCACCCCTCCACTTT
>17|TRBJ2-3|TRBV9|NA|TRBD2
CASSVGLAGIGTDTQYF
TGTGCCAGCAGCGTAGGTCTAGCGGGGATCGGCACAGATACGCAGTATTTT
>11|TRBJ1-1|TRBV12-3/TRBV12-4|NA|NA
CASGRGGEAFF
TGTGCCAGCGGTCGGGGTGGGGAAGCTTTCTTT
>15|TRBJ1-2|TRBV11-2|NA|TRBD1
CASSSPGTGGYGYTF
TGTGCCAGCAGCTCCCCCGGGACAGGGGGTTATGGCTACACCTTC
>14|TRBJ1-1|TRBV29-1|NA|NA
CSVGGGDLTVQAFF
TGCAGCGTTGGGGGAGGGGACCTGACCGTGCAAGCTTTCTTT
>13|TRBJ1-2|TRBV12-3/TRBV12-4|few|NA
CASSSHGGYGYTF
TGTGCCAGCAGTTCCCACGGGGGCTATGGCTACACCTTC
>14|TRBJ1-1|TRBV6-5|NA|TRBD1
CASTTGGLNTEAFF
TGTGCCAGCACGACAGGGGGCCTGAACACTGAAGCTTTCTTT